These 32 T cell receptor beta chains were sequenced from one sample in a study of blood T cell repertoires in COVID-19. Produced via immunoSEQ multiplex PCR; TCRdb's table is partial and in-frame only. The sample contains 150,000 to 200,000 clones, around 82% of which appear only once. Sequenced: peripheral blood. These receptors were collected from a woman between 40 and 50 years old with COVID-19, enrolled during active disease.

The rearrangement links TRBV2 to TRBJ1-3, with 8 bases matching TRBD1. The J segment lost 3 bases and the V segment lost 3 bases, leaving 4 bases of the junction unmatched. Germline CDR1 and CDR2: SNHLY and FYNNEI. The CDR3 has 15 residues. The CDR3 here is CASSDWGQVGNTIYF. As DNA, the CDR3 is TGTGCCAGCAGTGATTGGGGACAGGTTGGAAACACCATATATTTT.

V gene TRBV5-1 combines with J gene TRBJ2-1; 8 bases map to TRBD2. This CDR3 contains 15 residues. Trimming cost V 0 bases and J 9 bases; bases outside gene matches: 8. The germline V gene encodes CDR1 SGHRS and CDR2 YFSETQ. The CDR3 coding sequence is TGCGCCAGCAGCTTGGGGTCGGGAGGGCCGAGTGAGCAGTTCTTC. It translates to CASSLGSGGPSEQFF.

In DNA form, the CDR3 reads TGCGCCAGCAGTATGTGGGGATTCGGCAACAGGGGTTCTGGCTACACCTTC. Translating gives CASSMWGFGNRGSGYTF. The chain couples TRBV10-2 to TRBJ1-2; 7 positions match TRBD1. Germline assignment: CDR1 WSHSY and CDR2 SAAADI. The ends lost 5 bases at V and 7 bases at J; junction bases unmatched: 19. This CDR3 has 17 amino acids.

Here the CDR3 DNA reads TGTGCCAGCAGTTACACTAGCCAAAATGAGCAGTTCTTC. This translates into CASSYTSQNEQFF. V usage is TRBV27 and J usage is TRBJ2-1, with D possibly matching TRBD2 (6 bases). This CDR3 has 13 amino acids. Germline V lookup: CDR1 MNHEY, CDR2 SMNVEV (reference sequence). Trimming stripped 4 bases from V and 7 bases from J, with 11 bases between.

The chain has TRBV6-6 and TRBJ1-5; TRBD1 aligns across 8 bases. V was clipped by 5 bases and J by 4 bases; unmatched bases: 1. CDR1 and CDR2 from the germline V gene are MNHNY and SVGAGI (reference sequence). The CDR3 length is 13 residues. The CDR3 loop is CASSRQGNQPQHF. As DNA, the CDR3 is TGTGCCAGCAGTAGACAGGGGAATCAGCCCCAGCATTTT.

The chain links TRBV27 to TRBJ2-3, with D perhaps matching TRBD1 (7 bases). This CDR3 contains 18 residues. CDR1 and CDR2 from the germline V gene are MNHEY and SMNVEV (reference sequence). V shed 7 bases and J shed 1 base, with 24 bases lying between them. The CDR3 loop is CASTNLKSGRGGTDTQYF. The DNA of the CDR3 is TGTGCCAGCACAAATTTAAAAAGCGGCAGGGGGGGCACAGATACGCAGTATTTT.

The gene calls are TRBV7-8 and TRBJ2-7, with D perhaps TRBD2 (5 bases). V lost 3 bases and J 3 bases, leaving 12 bases between the germline ends. From germline, CDR1 is SGHVS and CDR2 FQNEAQ. This CDR3 comprises 14 residues. The CDR3 is CASSFDYRSYEQYF. The CDR3 region has the DNA TGTGCCAGCAGCTTTGACTACCGAAGCTACGAGCAGTACTTC. Looking up the rest from reference TRBV7-8 and TRBJ2-7 gives the full variable domain: GAGVSQSPRYKVAKRGQDVALRCDPISGHVSLFWYQQALGQGPEFLTYFQNEAQLDKSGLPSDRFFAERPEGSVSTLKIQRTQQEDSAVYLCASSFDYRSYEQYFGPGTRLTVT.

A single count supports this clone. DNA for the CDR3: TGTGCCAGCAGTTCCCCGAAAACAGGCTCGGGTAGCACAGATACGCAGTATTTT. It is translated as CASSSPKTGSGSTDTQYF. This chain connects TRBV27 to TRBJ2-3; D possibly corresponds to TRBD1 (5 bases). The CDR3 sequence is 18 residues long. Per the germline V gene, CDR1 is MNHEY and CDR2 is SMNVEV (reference sequence). V was clipped by 4 bases and J by 0 bases, with 20 bases between them.

The gene calls are TRBV27 and TRBJ2-3; 8 bases line up with TRBD2. J lost 0 bases, V lost 6 bases, and 5 bases had no gene match. The CDR3 consists of 15 residues. Germline V gene lookup returns CDR1 MNHEY and CDR2 SMNVEV (reference sequence). CDR3 DNA: TGTGCCAGCAGAAGACTAGCGCTTAGCACAGATACGCAGTATTTT. Encoded protein: CASRRLALSTDTQYF.

V and J are TRBV1 and TRBJ2-1; TRBD2 is the table's D call and was not checked against the DNA. TRBV1 constitutes a pseudogene. This CDR3 has 16 amino acids. The CDR3 loop reads CTSSQEGTSGYNEQFF. CDR3 nucleotides: TGCACCAGCAGCCAAGAAGGGACTAGCGGGTACAATGAGCAGTTCTTC.

The V and J genes are TRBV20-1 and TRBJ2-5; D is uncertain. The CDR3 sequence is 11 residues long. Germline lookup yields CDR1 DFQATT and CDR2 SNEGSKA (reference sequence). V was clipped by 7 bases and J by 5 bases, with 11 bases between them. The CDR3 loop reads CSGSLGETQYF. The CDR3 region has the DNA TGCAGTGGATCATTGGGCGAGACCCAGTACTTC.

This chain links TRBV2 with TRBJ1-5, with D maybe TRBD1 (5 bases). The CDR3 runs 14 residues. Trimming pared 7 bases from V and 0 bases from J, leaving 10 bases between. The germline V gene has CDR1 SNHLY and CDR2 FYNNEI. This CDR3 is CASTPGYSNQPQHF. DNA of the CDR3: TGTGCCAGCACTCCAGGGTATAGCAATCAGCCCCAGCATTTT. The full variable domain, completed using reference TRBV2 and TRBJ1-5, is EPEVTQTPSHQVTQMGQEVILRCVPISNHLYFYWYRQILGQKVEFLVSFYNNEISEKSEIFDDQFSVERPDGSNFTLKIRSTKLEDSAMYFCASTPGYSNQPQHFGDGTRLSIL.

The chain combines TRBV28 with TRBJ1-2, with a weak D call TRBD1 (5 bases). The CDR3 runs 13 residues. The V end was cut by 5 bases, the J end by 4 bases, with 11 bases between. The germline V gene has CDR1 MDHEN and CDR2 SYDVKM. The CDR3 DNA reads TGTGCCAGCAGTCCGCGACAGAGCTATGGCTACACCTTC. It translates to CASSPRQSYGYTF.

The chain has TRBV7-3 and TRBJ2-4, with D possibly TRBD1 on 6 matching bases. Per the germline V gene, CDR1 is SGHTA and CDR2 is FQGTGA. CDR3 length equals 15 residues. Trimming left V 5 bases short and J 0 bases short, with 11 bases between. In DNA form, the CDR3 reads TGTGCCAGCAGCCTACAGGGTTCAGCCAAAAACATTCAGTACTTC. It specifies CASSLQGSAKNIQYF.

The rearrangement joins TRBV30 to TRBJ2-5; a weak D match, TRBD1 (5 bases). With 3 bases removed from V and 3 bases from J, the gap between germline ends came to 11 bases. Germline CDR1 and CDR2: GTSNPN and SVGIG (reference sequence). The CDR3 runs to 13 residues. In DNA, the CDR3 is TGTGCCTGGAGACCCAGGGCAGAAGAGACCCAGTACTTC. It encodes CAWRPRAEETQYF.

J is TRBJ2-7 and V is TRBV30; the match to TRBD2 covers 8 bases. Germline V lookup: CDR1 GTSNPN, CDR2 SVGIG (reference sequence). The CDR3 covers 10 residues. The chain's CDR3 is CAWSEAGGLV. CDR3 in DNA: TGTGCCTGGAGTGAGGCGGGGGGCCTCGTC.

This chain uses TRBV15 with TRBJ1-1, with D possibly TRBD1 on 5 matching bases. The CDR3 length is 13 residues. From germline, CDR1 is LNHNV and CDR2 YYDKDF (reference sequence). Trimming took 5 bases from V and 8 from J, leaving 15 bases between them. CDR3 in DNA: TGTGCCACCAGCGGGGGGAGCCGGGCCGAAGCTTTCTTT. Protein sequence: CATSGGSRAEAFF.

On this clone: Relative to the germline gene, one junction end is altered; a read error may explain this. The chain has TRBV7-7 and TRBJ2-3; 8 bases fit TRBD1. Germline values: CDR1 SSHAT, CDR2 FNYEAQ (reference sequence). This CDR3 comprises 16 residues. The CDR3 here is CASSNIRDRSTDTQYF. The CDR3 DNA is TGTGCTAGCAGCAACATCCGGGACAGGAGCACAGATACGCAGTATTTT.

The chain recombines TRBV10-3 with TRBJ2-7; TRBD2 aligns across 14 bases. This CDR3 has 15 amino acids. Germline-derived CDR1 and CDR2 are ENHRY and SYGVKD. V was clipped by 10 bases and J by 9 bases; unmatched bases: 14. Here the CDR3 reads CATAETSGGVRVQYV. DNA of the CDR3: TGTGCCACTGCCGAGACTAGCGGGGGGGTTCGGGTGCAGTACGTC.

CDR3 protein: CASSTPGGRNTGELFF. DNA for the CDR3: TGTGCCAGTAGTACCCCGGGGGGGCGCAACACCGGGGAGCTGTTTTTT. This chain joins TRBV19 and TRBJ2-2; 8 nucleotides agree with TRBD2. V was pared by 4 bases and J by 2 bases, with 6 bases of the junction left unmatched. CDR1 and CDR2 from the germline V gene are LNHDA and SQIVND (reference sequence). CDR3 length: 16 residues.

This clone was seen only once. V gene TRBV7-9 combines with J gene TRBJ1-6, with D tentatively TRBD1 (5 bases). V lost 1 base and J lost 10, with 11 bases in between. There are 14 residues in the CDR3. Germline CDR1 SEHNR, CDR2 FQNEAQ (reference sequence). This chain's CDR3 is CASSLGQGSSPLHF. CDR3 coding DNA: TGTGCCAGCAGCTTAGGCCAGGGTAGCTCACCCCTCCACTTT.

This chain connects TRBV11-3 to TRBJ1-2; the match to TRBD1 covers 7 bases. Germline trimming cut 10 bases from V and 7 bases from J; bases unmatched to any gene: 21. The V gene's germline CDR1 is SGHNT and CDR2 YENEEA. The CDR3 spans 16 residues. CDR3 protein: CATPRESPGQFAGYTF. DNA of the CDR3: TGTGCCACCCCCCGTGAGAGCCCGGGACAGTTCGCTGGCTACACCTTC.

This chain connects TRBV24-1 to TRBJ2-3; 9 nucleotides line up with TRBD2. Germline CDR1 is KGHDR and CDR2 is SFDVKD. There are 16 residues in the CDR3. V dropped 6 bases and J dropped 3; count of bases not matched to a gene: 9. The CDR3 sequence is CATSRGGGAVTDTQYF. The DNA for the CDR3 is TGTGCCACCAGTCGAGGCGGGGGGGCTGTAACAGATACGCAGTATTTT.

This chain connects TRBV18 to TRBJ2-1, with a tentative D call TRBD1 (5 bases). The CDR3 has 14 residues. With 4 bases removed from V and 1 base from J, the gap between germline ends came to 8 bases. Per germline, CDR1 KGHSH and CDR2 LQKENI. CDR3 nucleotides: TGTGCCAGCTCACAGGGGCCTTCCTACAATGAGCAGTTCTTC. This gives the protein CASSQGPSYNEQFF. The complete variable domain, with remaining parts taken from reference TRBV18 and TRBJ2-1, reads NAGVMQNPRHLVRRRGQEARLRCSPMKGHSHVYWYRQLPEEGLKFMVYLQKENIIDESGMPKERFSAEFPKEGPSILRIQQVVRGDSAAYFCASSQGPSYNEQFFGPGTRLTVL.

The V and J genes are TRBV5-6 and TRBJ2-3, with D possibly TRBD1 on 5 matching bases. The CDR3 has 14 amino acids. The V gene lost 1 base and the J gene lost 11 bases, with 17 bases spanning the gap. Germline lookup yields CDR1 SGHDT and CDR2 YYEEEE. This CDR3 is CASSLSAGRKMQYF. In DNA form, the CDR3 reads TGTGCCAGCAGCTTGTCGGCAGGGCGCAAGATGCAGTATTTT. Complete variable domain (other parts from reference TRBV5-6 and TRBJ2-3): DAGVTQSPTHLIKTRGQQVTLRCSPKSGHDTVSWYQQALGQGPQFIFQYYEEEERQRGNFPDRFSGHQFPNYSSELNVNALLLGDSALYLCASSLSAGRKMQYFGPGTRLTVL.

The chain carries TRBV1 and TRBJ2-4; the D call of TRBD2 is as the table states it, not checked on the DNA. TRBV1 is deemed a pseudogene. This CDR3 region has 19 residues. The CDR3 spells CTSSQRKGTSGGAKNIQYF. The CDR3 DNA reads TGCACCAGCAGCCAACGGAAGGGGACTAGCGGGGGGGCCAAAAACATTCAGTACTTC.

The V and J genes are TRBV30 and TRBJ2-3, with D perhaps matching TRBD1 (5 bases). Trimming took off 3 bases at V and 4 bases at J, with 17 bases between the two ends. Germline CDR1 reads GTSNPN; CDR2 reads SVGIG (reference sequence). The CDR3 has 15 residues. CDR3 loop: CAWSPGSLRSDTQYF. In nucleotides, the CDR3 is TGTGCCTGGAGCCCAGGGTCTCTCCGGTCAGATACGCAGTATTTT.

V and J are TRBV5-7 and TRBJ1-5; D is perhaps TRBD1 (5 bases). TRBV5-7 is an ORF, with its function uncertain. This CDR3 has 19 amino acids. V dropped 4 bases and J dropped 0 bases, with 23 bases sitting between them. CDR3 region: CASSPKTDRLKHSNQPQHF. For the CDR3, the DNA is TGTGCCAGCAGCCCGAAAACCGACAGATTAAAACATAGCAATCAGCCCCAGCATTTT.

The genes are TRBV27 and TRBJ2-2, with 7 bases aligning to TRBD2. Germline CDR1 MNHEY, CDR2 SMNVEV (reference sequence). The CDR3 totals 15 residues. Germline trimming cut 6 bases from V and 4 bases from J; bases unmatched to any gene: 8. CDR3 coding DNA: TGTGCCAGCAGCCGCACTAGCGAACTCACCGGGGAGCTGTTTTTT. Protein product: CASSRTSELTGELFF.

This clone was recorded once. The gene calls are TRBV2 and TRBJ2-1; TRBD1 agrees at 7 bases. The CDR3 extends over 15 amino acids. The V segment lost 9 bases and the J segment 4 bases; nucleotides outside the gene matches: 12. The V gene's germline CDR1 is SNHLY and CDR2 FYNNEI. The chain's CDR3 is CASTQSRGFYNEQFF. The CDR3 bases are TGTGCCAGTACTCAAAGCAGGGGGTTTTACAATGAGCAGTTCTTC.

This clone was seen a single time. The rearrangement uses TRBV18 and TRBJ2-1; TRBD2 aligns across 9 bases. V shed 3 bases and J 7 bases; nucleotides not matched to a gene: 10. This CDR3 spans 16 amino acids. Germline V gives CDR1 KGHSH, CDR2 LQKENI. This CDR3 reads CASSPRRTSAKNEQFF. The CDR3 nucleotides read TGTGCCAGCTCACCCCGCAGGACTAGCGCGAAAAATGAGCAGTTCTTC.

The chain combines TRBV6-5 with TRBJ2-5; D is possibly TRBD1 (5 bases). V was shortened by 0 bases and J by 2 bases, with 7 bases between the two germline ends. This CDR3 has 14 residues. CDR1 and CDR2 from the germline V gene are MNHEY and SVGAGI. The CDR3 DNA is TGTGCCAGCAGTTACTCAGGGGCTCAAGAGACCCAGTACTTC. Its translation: CASSYSGAQETQYF.